The entry below gives a single TCR beta chain sequence along with its context. The sample belongs to a study of OX40 agonist ivuxolimab in advanced cancers. Across the study: Dose-escalation cases comprised hepatocellular carcinoma, melanoma, renal cell or head and neck cancer.

Profiling relied on immunoSEQ multiplex PCR, and the TCRdb table lists in-frame clones only, not all of them. The sample has some 25,000 clones; more than 70% are singletons. Autoimmune disease history or systemic immunosuppression led to patients being barred. The V gene's germline CDR1 is ENHRY and CDR2 SYGVKD. This CDR3 contains 11 residues. Trimming removed 2 bases at V and 3 bases at J, with 2 bases between. The rearrangement joins TRBV10-3 to TRBJ2-7; D is uncertain. The receptor comes from an adult with an advanced solid tumor such as melanoma, head and neck, liver or kidney cancer. The sequenced sample was CD4+ or CD8+ T cells sorted from blood, obtained in a trial of the OX40 agonist ivuxolimab. The CDR3 reads CAISEGYEQYF. CDR3 nucleotides: TGTGCCATCAGTGAGGGCTACGAGCAGTACTTC.